A single sample gave rise to the 16 T cell receptor beta chains below, sequenced in a study of T cell repertoires in cytomegalovirus infection. TCRdb reprocessed the reads via MiXCR and lists one record per CDR3 protein. The sample has about 770,000 distinct CDR3 sequences, 25% to 35% seen once; the top ten hold approximately 14%. These receptors lack a known antigen. This material consisted of cultured CD8+ T cells from PBMCs, taken from culture after CMV antigen stimulation. These receptors were obtained from a human donor in good health (CMV status not recorded). Some clones in this sample may be carry-over from other donors' samples.

V usage is TRBV7-6 and J usage is TRBJ2-1, with 7 bases that match TRBD2. J lost 0 bases, V lost 0 bases, and 5 bases had no gene match. The CDR3 extends over 17 amino acids. In germline, CDR1 is SGHVS, CDR2 FNYEAQ. The CDR3 coding sequence is TGTGCCAGCAGCTTAGCGCTTCGGGGGGTCTCCTACAATGAGCAGTTCTTC. Translation: CASSLALRGVSYNEQFF.

In its sample, this clonotype was seen a few times. The chain employs TRBV19 and TRBJ1-1; D unresolved. This CDR3 has 12 residues. V was pared by 10 bases and J by 0 bases, with 9 bases between. The germline V gene has CDR1 LNHDA and CDR2 SQIVND (reference sequence). CDR3 residues: CATSPLNTEAFF. The CDR3 DNA follows: TGTGCCACAAGCCCTCTGAACACTGAAGCTTTCTTT. Supplemented by reference TRBV19 and TRBJ1-1, the full variable domain reads DGGITQSPKYLFRKEGQNVTLSCEQNLNHDAMYWYRQDPGQGLRLIYYSQIVNDFQKGDIAEGYSVSREKKESFPLTVTSAQKNPTAFYLCATSPLNTEAFFGQGTRLTVV.

The rearrangement joins TRBV4-1 to TRBJ2-7; D uncertain. The CDR3 spans 16 residues. Germline V gene sequence: CDR1 MGHRA, CDR2 YSYEKL. Trimming shortened V by 4 bases and J by 2 bases, and 18 bases separated the two germline ends. The CDR3 here is CASSLRVPPEPYEQYF. The DNA for the CDR3 is TGCGCCAGCAGCCTTCGGGTTCCGCCCGAGCCCTACGAGCAGTACTTC.

The CDR3: CASSLWQLNSNQPQHF. The CDR3 DNA is TGTGCCAGCAGTTTATGGCAGCTAAATAGCAATCAGCCCCAGCATTTT. V is TRBV28 and J is TRBJ1-5; D gene ambiguous. The length of the CDR3 is 16 residues. The ends were cut back, 0 bases at V and 0 bases at J, with 9 bases in the middle. Germline CDR1 is MDHEN and CDR2 is SYDVKM.

In its sample, this clonotype was seen many times. This chain connects TRBV6-2 or TRBV6-3 to TRBJ2-1, with D possibly called TRBD1 or TRBD2 (6 bases each). Deletions cut 2 bases from V and 3 bases from J, with 11 bases between. Germline V gives CDR1 MNHEY, CDR2 SVGEGT. This CDR3 has 15 amino acids. CDR3 coding DNA: TGTGCCAGCAGTTACGAGGGGGGTCGCTACAATGAGCAGTTCTTC. It is translated as CASSYEGGRYNEQFF.

The J gene is TRBJ2-3, the V gene TRBV9, with 9 positions matching TRBD2. The germline gives CDR1 SGDLS, CDR2 YYNGEE. The CDR3 runs 17 residues. V lost 4 bases and J lost 3; bases outside the gene matches: 12. The DNA for the CDR3 is TGTGCCAGCAGCCCCCGCGGGGGGGCAAGGACGACAGATACGCAGTATTTT. Amino acids: CASSPRGGARTTDTQYF.

The chain links TRBV24-1 to TRBJ1-2; D ambiguous. Trimming shortened V by 10 bases and J by 4 bases, and 9 bases separated the two germline ends. The germline gives CDR1 KGHDR, CDR2 SFDVKD. This CDR3 comprises 11 residues. The CDR3 sequence is CATRSPYGYTF. CDR3 bases: TGTGCCACTCGATCCCCCTATGGCTACACCTTC.

The chain combines TRBV7-8 with TRBJ1-2, with TRBD1 identical over 7 bases. Germline V gene sequence: CDR1 SGHVS, CDR2 FQNEAQ. The CDR3 consists of 14 residues. V dropped 5 bases and J dropped 5; count of bases not matched to a gene: 8. CDR3 bases: TGTGCCAGCAGCCCCCGGACAGGAGAGTATGGCTACACCTTC. Protein sequence: CASSPRTGEYGYTF.

This chain uses TRBV7-9 with TRBJ2-7; TRBD2 might be the D (5 bases). The CDR3 extends over 12 amino acids. Germline V CDR1 and CDR2: SEHNR, FQNEAQ (reference sequence). This chain's CDR3 is CASSTSDYEQFV. The DNA of the CDR3 is TGTGCCAGCAGCACCTCAGACTACGAGCAGTTCGTC.

This clonotype has a handful of counts. This CDR3 is CASSQDRGANEQFF. CDR3 in DNA: TGCGCCAGCAGCCAAGACAGGGGGGCCAATGAGCAGTTCTTC. This chain links TRBV4-3 with TRBJ2-1; a possible D gene is TRBD1 (7 bases). The V end lost 0 bases, the J end lost 6 bases, and 9 bases lay between the germline ends. Germline values: CDR1 LGHNA, CDR2 YSLEER. This CDR3 contains 14 residues.

CDR3 bases: TGTGCCACCCGGACAGGGGTTGGCTACACCTTC. Residues: CATRTGVGYTF. This rearrangement joins TRBV2 to TRBJ1-2, with 9 bases that match TRBD1. Per the germline V gene, CDR1 is SNHLY and CDR2 is FYNNEI. The V segment lost 10 bases and the J segment 7 bases; nucleotides outside the gene matches: 4. CDR3 size: 11 residues.

In its sample, this clonotype was seen a few times. J is TRBJ2-1 and V is TRBV6-1; D remains ambiguous. Trimming left V 5 bases short and J 0 bases short, with 17 bases between. Germline-derived CDR1 and CDR2 are MNHNS and SASEGT. This CDR3 is built from 17 residues. Here the CDR3 reads CASSSLGRTVSYNEQFF. The CDR3 bases are TGTGCCAGCAGTTCCTTAGGGCGGACGGTCTCCTACAATGAGCAGTTCTTC.

The V call is TRBV5-6, the J call TRBJ1-5; TRBD1 matches at 8 bases. Unmatched junction bases numbered 12, after V lost 4 bases and J lost 6 bases. This CDR3 contains 16 residues. The germline V gene has CDR1 SGHDT and CDR2 YYEEEE. The CDR3 loop reads CASSVSDRGRGQPQHF. DNA of the CDR3: TGTGCCAGCAGCGTCTCCGACAGGGGAAGGGGTCAGCCCCAGCATTTT.

This clonotype was recorded at least ten times. The V and J genes are TRBV7-3 and TRBJ1-5; D might be TRBD1 (5 bases). V shed 2 bases and J shed 7 bases, with 12 bases lying between them. Germline V gene data show CDR1 as SGHTA and CDR2 as FQGTGA. This CDR3 is 14 amino acids long. The CDR3 loop is CASSLVRVGQPQHF. As DNA, the CDR3 is TGTGCCAGCAGCTTAGTCAGGGTGGGACAGCCCCAGCATTTT.

This clonotype has more than one count but fewer than ten. V is TRBV12-5 and J is TRBJ2-5; TRBD1 agrees at 7 bases. CDR1 is LGHNT, CDR2 FRNRAP, per germline. The CDR3 runs 15 residues. V lost 2 bases and J lost 4; bases outside the gene matches: 7. CDR3 sequence: CASGLWQGDGETQYF. DNA of the CDR3: TGTGCTAGTGGTTTGTGGCAGGGGGATGGAGAGACCCAGTACTTC.

The table lists this clonotype with a few counts. The J gene is TRBJ2-7, the V gene TRBV19, with 10 bases matching TRBD1. The germline gives CDR1 LNHDA, CDR2 SQIVND (reference sequence). The CDR3 spans 15 residues. Trimming cost V 6 bases and J 2 bases; bases outside gene matches: 7. The CDR3 sequence is CASRERDRGTYEQYF. The CDR3 DNA is TGTGCCAGTAGAGAGAGGGACAGGGGAACCTACGAGCAGTACTTC.